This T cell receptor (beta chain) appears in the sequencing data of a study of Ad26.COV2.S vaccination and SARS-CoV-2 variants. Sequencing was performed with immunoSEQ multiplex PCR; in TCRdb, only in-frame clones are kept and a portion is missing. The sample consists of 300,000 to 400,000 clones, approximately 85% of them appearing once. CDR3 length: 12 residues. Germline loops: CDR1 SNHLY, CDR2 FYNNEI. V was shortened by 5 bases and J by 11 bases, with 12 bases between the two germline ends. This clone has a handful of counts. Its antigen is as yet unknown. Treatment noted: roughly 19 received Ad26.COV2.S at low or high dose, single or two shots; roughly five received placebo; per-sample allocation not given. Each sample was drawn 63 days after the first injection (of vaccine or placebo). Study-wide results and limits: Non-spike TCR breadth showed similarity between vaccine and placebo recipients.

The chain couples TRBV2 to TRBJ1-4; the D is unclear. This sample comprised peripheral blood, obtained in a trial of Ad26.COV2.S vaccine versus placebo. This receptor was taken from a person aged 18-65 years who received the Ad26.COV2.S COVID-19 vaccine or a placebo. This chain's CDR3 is CASSLGSRKLFF. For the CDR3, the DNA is TGTGCCAGCAGTCTAGGGTCTCGGAAACTGTTTTTT.